The sequence of this TCR beta chain was determined in a study of cytomegalovirus exposure and HLA in healthy donors. Findings of the study overall: Later work found most CMV-associated TCR beta chains apparently HLA-restricted.

Comment on this clone: Its specificity is not known.

The PCR contained 60 Vbeta and 13 Jbeta primers. The repertoire was sequenced with immunoSEQ multiplex PCR; TCRdb's copy has only in-frame clones and lacks some. The sample lists fewer than 200,000 clones; roughly 87% were seen once. The germline V gene has CDR1 LNHDA and CDR2 SQIVND (reference sequence). With 4 bases removed from V and 8 bases from J, the gap between germline ends came to 20 bases. The CDR3 loop spans 16 amino acids. The chain joins TRBV19 to TRBJ1-4; D possibly corresponds to TRBD1 (6 bases). The clonotype originates from a boy between 2 and 15 years old in good health and CMV-seronegative. Sequencing input: PBMCs. The CDR3 here is CASSNGFTGSREKLFF. In DNA, the CDR3 is TGTGCCAGTAGTAACGGGTTTACAGGGTCTAGGGAAAAACTGTTTTTT. The complete variable domain, with remaining parts taken from reference TRBV19 and TRBJ1-4, reads DGGITQSPKYLFRKEGQNVTLSCEQNLNHDAMYWYRQDPGQGLRLIYYSQIVNDFQKGDIAEGYSVSREKKESFPLTVTSAQKNPTAFYLCASSNGFTGSREKLFFGSGTQLSVL.